The present TCR beta chain was sequenced within a study of molecular identifiers for immune sequencing clone quantification. Naive CD8 libraries were made from roughly 21,000 to 960,000 sorted cells, and they used 10%, 30% or 50% RNA. Researchers sorted naive CD8 T cells as cells that were CD8+CD4-CCR7+CD45RA+. TCRdb ran MiXCR on the PCR reads and lists one entry per CDR3 protein. The data contain about half a million distinct CDR3 sequences, 20% to 25% of them singletons. This TCR was recovered from a human donor in good health. Some libraries in this study had Jurkat cell RNA spiked in. Sequencing used naive CD8+ T cells from blood, with Jurkat cell RNA spiked in. The sample's subset: FACS-sorted CD8+CD4-CCR7+CD45RA+ naive T cells.

The CDR3 loop is CASSDPDRGGNQPQHF. The CDR3 DNA follows: TGTGCCAGTAGTGACCCGGACAGGGGAGGCAATCAGCCCCAGCATTTT. The V and J genes are TRBV19 and TRBJ1-5, with TRBD1 matching over 9 bases. Looked up from germline, CDR1 is LNHDA and CDR2 is SQIVND (reference sequence). Unmatched junction bases numbered 7, after V lost 5 bases and J lost 2 bases. There are 16 residues in the CDR3.